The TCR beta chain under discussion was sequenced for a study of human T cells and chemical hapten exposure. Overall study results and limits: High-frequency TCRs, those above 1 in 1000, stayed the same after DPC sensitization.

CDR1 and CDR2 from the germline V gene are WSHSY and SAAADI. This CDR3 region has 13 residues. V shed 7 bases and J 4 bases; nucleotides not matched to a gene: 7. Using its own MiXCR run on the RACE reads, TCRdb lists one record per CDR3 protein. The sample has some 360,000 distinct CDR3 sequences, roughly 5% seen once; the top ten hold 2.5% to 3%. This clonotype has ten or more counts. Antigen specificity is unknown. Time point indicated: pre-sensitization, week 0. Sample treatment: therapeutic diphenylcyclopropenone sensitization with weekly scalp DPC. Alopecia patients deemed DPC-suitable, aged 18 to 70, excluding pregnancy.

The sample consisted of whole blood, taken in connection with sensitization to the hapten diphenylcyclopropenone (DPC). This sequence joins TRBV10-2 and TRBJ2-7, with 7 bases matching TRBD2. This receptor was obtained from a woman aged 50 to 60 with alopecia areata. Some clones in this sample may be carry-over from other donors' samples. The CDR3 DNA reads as TGCGCCAGCATCTCACCTAGCGGATACGAGCAGTACTTC. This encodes CASISPSGYEQYF.